These T cell receptor beta chains were read from a single sample in a study of T cells in Graves' hyperthyroidism and ophthalmopathy. A single record per CDR3 protein comes from TCRdb applying MiXCR to the multiplex PCR reads. There are roughly 280,000 distinct CDR3 sequences in the sample; about 17% occur only once, and roughly 50% lies in the top ten. Sequencing used blood. These receptors were taken from a woman aged 60-70 years with Graves' ophthalmopathy. Both conserved end residues are part of each CDR3. The D gene is left open where the match is weak. Clone size appears in some rows only: once, few, many, or a class for an expanded clone.

J | D | V | size | length | CDR3 | DNA
TRBJ2-3 | . | TRBV30 | many | 13 | CAWEGQDRDTQYF | TGTGCCTGGGAGGGGCAGGATAGGGATACGCAGTATTTT
TRBJ2-1 | TRBD2 | TRBV3-1 | many | 16 | CASSQDRGGHYNEQFF | TGTGCCAGCAGCCAAGACCGCGGGGGGCACTACAATGAGCAGTTCTTC
TRBJ1-2 | . | TRBV13 | many | 14 | CASSYARGNYGYTF | TGTGCCAGCAGCTATGCCAGGGGAAACTATGGCTACACCTTC
TRBJ1-4 | . | TRBV7-9 | many | 16 | CASRRGVGQVNEKLFF | TGTGCCAGCAGGAGGGGGGTAGGACAAGTAAATGAAAAACTGTTTTTT
TRBJ2-3 | . | TRBV5-5 | many | 16 | CASSLTAGGSTDTQYF | TGTGCCAGCAGCTTGACAGCAGGGGGGAGCACAGATACGCAGTATTTT
TRBJ1-5 | TRBD1 | TRBV7-8 | many | 15 | CASSRGQGVGQPQHF | TGTGCCAGCAGCCGCGGACAGGGGGTCGGTCAGCCCCAGCATTTT
TRBJ2-7 | TRBD1 | TRBV20-1 | many | 15 | CSARDLARGNYEQYF | TGCAGTGCTAGAGATCTTGCCAGGGGGAACTACGAGCAGTACTTC
TRBJ2-7 | TRBD1 | TRBV4-2 | . | 15 | CASSHVTGSSYEQYF | TGTGCCAGCAGCCATGTGACAGGGAGCTCCTACGAGCAGTACTTC
TRBJ2-3 | . | TRBV2 | many | 12 | CASGVFVNTQYF | TGTGCCAGCGGGGTCTTTGTGAATACGCAGTATTTT
TRBJ1-6 | . | TRBV20-1 | many | 12 | CSARDWGSPLHF | TGCAGTGCTCGAGATTGGGGGTCACCCCTCCACTTT
TRBJ2-5 | TRBD1 | TRBV7-2 | many | 15 | CASSSGGQGQETQYF | TGTGCCAGCAGCTCGGGGGGACAGGGACAAGAGACCCAGTACTTC
TRBJ2-7 | TRBD2 | TRBV27 | few | 14 | CASSLPSGSYEQYF | TGTGCCAGCAGTTTGCCTAGCGGGAGTTACGAGCAGTACTTC
TRBJ2-7 | TRBD1 | TRBV7-9 | many | 15 | CASSIRDRASYEQYF | TGTGCCAGCAGCATCCGGGACAGGGCGTCCTACGAGCAGTACTTC
TRBJ1-5 | . | TRBV6-5 | once | 14 | CASSYSGGTRPQHF | TGTGCCAGCAGTTACTCGGGGGGGACGCGGCCCCAGCATTTT
TRBJ2-1 | TRBD1 | TRBV12-3/TRBV12-4 | . | 13 | CASRDRGLSEQFF | TGTGCCAGCAGGGACAGGGGGCTTAGTGAGCAGTTCTTC
TRBJ2-7 | . | TRBV12-3/TRBV12-4 | many | 15 | CASRLGTGPAYEQYF | TGTGCCAGCAGATTAGGCACGGGGCCCGCCTACGAGCAGTACTTC
TRBJ2-7 | . | TRBV5-1 | many | 14 | CASSLASHSYEQYF | TGCGCCAGCAGCTTGGCCAGTCACTCCTACGAGCAGTACTTC
TRBJ2-3 | . | TRBV6-2/TRBV6-3 | many | 15 | CASSSQDSSTDTQYF | TGTGCCAGCAGTTCTCAGGACAGTAGCACAGATACGCAGTATTTT
TRBJ2-1 | . | TRBV6-1 | many | 15 | CASRVLEGTYNEQFF | TGTGCCAGCAGGGTACTTGAGGGAACCTACAATGAGCAGTTCTTC